A selection of T cell receptor beta chains follows, all from one sample in a study of blood T cell repertoires in COVID-19. Clones were sequenced by immunoSEQ multiplex PCR, and TCRdb holds only the in-frame ones, with some missing. In the table there are 100,000 to 130,000 clones, around four fifths of which are singletons. The sample was peripheral blood. The receptors stem from a man in his 70s with acute or convalescent COVID-19. Both conserved end residues are trimmed from each CDR3.

TRBJ2-3 TRBV5-1 ASSLPDRRGDTQY
TRBJ1-5 TRBV18 ASSREKTGFNQPQH
TRBJ1-2 TRBV11-3 ASSFAGGGGYT
TRBJ1-5 TRBV19 ASSIGQGGQPQH
TRBJ2-3 TRBV7-9 ASSRRDRTDTQY
TRBJ2-7 TRBV27 ASSPPPGTGFHEQY
TRBJ2-2 TRBV6-2/TRBV6-3 ASSLTRNTGELF
TRBJ1-5 TRBV19 ASSHARQGRQPQH
TRBJ2-3 TRBV21-1 ASSKAARGSTDTQY
TRBJ2-7 TRBV7-9 ASSLFGGDLYEQY
TRBJ1-1 TRBV25-1 ASKGAERPGEAF
TRBJ2-3 TRBV18 ASSPGGDTQY
TRBJ1-4 TRBV21-1 ASINEDFRTNEKLF
TRBJ1-2 TRBV19 ASSIGGTDPPGYT
TRBJ2-2 TRBV6-5 ASTDLSGVGGELF